The clone carrying this T cell receptor beta chain appeared once. Its antigen is unidentified. RNA was extracted with the RNeasy kit, and a quantity of roughly 0.5 to 1 ug was reverse transcribed using random hexamers. The CDR3 of TCR beta was amplified by immunoSEQ multiplex PCR across 54 Vbeta and 13 Jbeta. TCRdb re-called the immunoSEQ multiplex PCR reads through MiXCR, storing one row per CDR3 protein. Here the sample spans about 110,000 distinct CDR3 sequences, around 95% being singletons. Blood CD8+ and CD4+ T cells underwent high-throughput TCR beta sequencing. Negative isolation was used for CD8+ and CD4+ T cells and FACS enrichment for TEMRA cells. The data derive from a study of CD8 T cells in Susac syndrome. Points from the study as a whole: The number of individuals included in the study's TCR sequencing and HLA analysis was acknowledged as relatively small.

J gave up 7 bases and V 3 bases, and 3 bases lay outside the gene matches. The germline V gene encodes CDR1 GTSNPN and CDR2 SVGIG (reference sequence). The length of the CDR3 is 13 residues. The receptor was derived from a human donor in good health. Sequencing was performed on CD4+ T cells from PBMCs. The chain carries TRBV30 and TRBJ1-6, with 7 bases aligning to TRBD1. In nucleotides, the CDR3 is TGTGCCTGGAGGGGACAGACCAATTCACCCCTCCACTTT. It translates to CAWRGQTNSPLHF.